This passage covers 21 T cell receptor beta chains from one sample sequenced in a study of response to subunit inactivated influenza vaccine. One entry per CDR3 protein results from TCRdb running MiXCR on the RT-PCR reads. Among roughly 700,000 distinct CDR3 sequences, 14% were seen once, and the ten largest hold 5.5% to 8%. The material was PBMCs from blood, obtained around 15 days before vaccination. These receptors were collected from a man aged 50 to 59 who received an inactivated influenza vaccine.

This clonotype was seen a handful of times. The chain recombines TRBV6-2 or TRBV6-3 with TRBJ2-1; TRBD1 might be the D (6 bases). Trimming cost V 2 bases and J 0 bases, with 17 bases left between them. The CDR3 has 18 amino acids. From germline, CDR1 is MNHEY and CDR2 SVGEGT. The CDR3 sequence: CASSYPDSDNPSYNEQFF. The CDR3 nucleotides are TGTGCCAGCAGTTACCCGGACAGCGACAACCCCTCCTACAATGAGCAGTTCTTC.

This chain links TRBV20-1 with TRBJ2-5; 9 bases align to TRBD2. This CDR3 comprises 15 residues. J was trimmed by 5 bases and V by 3 bases; bases with no gene match: 10. Germline CDR1 reads DFQATT; CDR2 reads SNEGSKA (reference sequence). CDR3 in DNA: TGCAGTGCTAGCGCCCCGGGACTAGCTTGGGAGACCCAGTACTTC. This gives the protein CSASAPGLAWETQYF.

The table lists this clonotype with many counts. V usage is TRBV12-3 or TRBV12-4 and J usage is TRBJ1-1; D remains unclear. Deletions cut 6 bases from V and 3 bases from J, with 11 bases between. The CDR3 has 13 amino acids. CDR3 residues: CASSRPTYTEAFF. The CDR3 DNA is TGTGCCAGCAGCCGTCCTACGTACACTGAAGCTTTCTTT.

This clonotype was seen more than once but under ten times. The V and J genes are TRBV7-6 and TRBJ2-1, with a tentative D call TRBD1 (7 bases). CDR1 and CDR2 from the germline V gene are SGHVS and FNYEAQ. CDR3 size: 16 residues. The ends were cut back, 4 bases at V and 2 bases at J, with 15 bases in the middle. CDR3 coding DNA: TGTGCCAGCAGCTACCCAGCAGGGGGGCCCTACAATGAGCAGTTCTTC. Protein product: CASSYPAGGPYNEQFF.

This clonotype was counted many times. The CDR3 protein is CASSYISAPYNEQFF. In DNA form, the CDR3 reads TGTGCCAGCAGTTACATTAGCGCCCCGTACAATGAGCAGTTCTTC. This chain uses TRBV6-5 with TRBJ2-1; D is possibly TRBD2 (5 bases). Between the trimmed V and J ends, which lost 2 bases and 4 bases, there was a span of 12 bases. The CDR3 is 15 residues long. Germline-derived CDR1 and CDR2 are MNHEY and SVGAGI.

The chain joins TRBV20-1 to TRBJ2-5; D unresolved. CDR1 DFQATT and CDR2 SNEGSKA come from the germline V gene (reference sequence). V was pared by 0 bases and J by 5 bases, with 13 bases between. This CDR3 has 14 amino acids. The chain's CDR3 is CSARDYELGETQYF. The CDR3 region has the DNA TGCAGTGCTAGAGATTATGAGTTGGGGGAGACCCAGTACTTC.

The chain has TRBV5-6 and TRBJ2-7, with 9 positions matching TRBD1. Unmatched junction bases numbered 5, after V lost 2 bases and J lost 5 bases. CDR3 length: 14 amino acids. Germline CDR1 SGHDT, CDR2 YYEEEE. The CDR3 bases are TGTGCCAGCAGCTTTGGGACAGGGTTCCACGAGCAGTACTTC. Translated, it gives CASSFGTGFHEQYF.

The rearrangement links TRBV2 to TRBJ2-2; TRBD1 or TRBD2 may be the D gene (5 bases each). Per the germline V gene, CDR1 is SNHLY and CDR2 is FYNNEI. V was shortened by 2 bases and J by 4 bases, with 14 bases between the two germline ends. This CDR3 is built from 16 residues. The CDR3 reads CASSEYGTLSTGELFF. CDR3 bases: TGTGCCAGCAGTGAATATGGGACCCTATCCACCGGGGAGCTGTTTTTT. Variable domain in full (rest from reference TRBV2 and TRBJ2-2): EPEVTQTPSHQVTQMGQEVILRCVPISNHLYFYWYRQILGQKVEFLVSFYNNEISEKSEIFDDQFSVERPDGSNFTLKIRSTKLEDSAMYFCASSEYGTLSTGELFFGEGSRLTVL.

V and J are TRBV28 and TRBJ1-6; TRBD1 is a possible D gene (6 bases). V shed 6 bases and J shed 8 bases, with 17 bases lying between them. Germline lookup yields CDR1 MDHEN and CDR2 SYDVKM. The CDR3 sequence is 15 residues long. The CDR3 is CASSPKGRGYSPLHF. For the CDR3, the DNA is TGTGCCAGCAGCCCCAAGGGCAGGGGATATTCACCCCTCCACTTT.

In this sample, this clonotype turned up a few times. This chain joins TRBV18 and TRBJ2-7; TRBD1 agrees at 9 bases. The CDR3 extends over 15 amino acids. The germline gives CDR1 KGHSH, CDR2 LQKENI. V was clipped by 3 bases and J by 3 bases; unmatched bases: 6. CDR3 sequence: CASSPTGQGGYEQYF. The DNA of the CDR3 is TGTGCCAGCTCACCGACGGGACAGGGTGGCTACGAGCAGTACTTC.

In regard to this clonotype: Compared with germline, one end of the junction differs, possibly owing to a read error. The gene calls are TRBV4-3 and TRBJ2-5; D perhaps matches TRBD1 (6 bases). The CDR3 totals 14 residues. CDR1 is LGHNA, CDR2 YSLEER, per germline. The CDR3 coding sequence is TGCGCCAGCAGCCAAGCGGACAGCAAAGAGGCCCAGTACTTC. Translation gives CASSQADSKEAQYF.

CDR3 coding DNA: TGTGCCAGCAGCGGACAGGGAGGGTACATTCAGTACTTC. Translating gives CASSGQGGYIQYF. The V and J genes are TRBV3-1 and TRBJ2-4; the D gene is possibly TRBD1 (8 bases). The CDR3 consists of 13 residues. Trimming cost V 5 bases and J 8 bases, with 13 bases left between them. Germline CDR1 and CDR2: LGHDT and YNNKEL (reference sequence).

This chain uses TRBV7-9 with TRBJ1-3; D is undetermined. In germline, CDR1 is SEHNR, CDR2 FQNEAQ (reference sequence). This CDR3 is 13 amino acids long. The V end was cut by 6 bases, the J end by 2 bases, with 8 bases between. The CDR3 nucleotides read TGTGCCAGCAGTCTCATGGCTGGAAACACCATATATTTT. It encodes CASSLMAGNTIYF.

Turning to this clonotype: Just one base apart from a much larger clone, this may be a read error. This chain uses TRBV15 with TRBJ2-1, with D unclear. There are 11 residues in the CDR3. Germline CDR1 and CDR2: LNHNV and YYDKDF (reference sequence). Here the CDR3 reads CATSRGGEQLF. In DNA form, the CDR3 reads TGTGCCACCAGCAGAGGTGGTGAGCAGCTCTTC.

This clonotype was seen a handful of times. The gene calls are TRBV4-3 and TRBJ2-3, with D hard to call. V was shortened by 1 base and J by 2 bases, with 13 bases between the two germline ends. Looked up from germline, CDR1 is LGHNA and CDR2 is YSLEER. The CDR3 runs 16 residues. In nucleotides, the CDR3 is TGCGCCAGCAGCCAAGTCTTAGAGCTGGCCACAGATACGCAGTATTTT. Translated, it gives CASSQVLELATDTQYF.

J is TRBJ2-3 and V is TRBV12-3 or TRBV12-4; D uncertain. With 3 bases removed from V and 12 bases from J, the gap between germline ends came to 10 bases. There are 11 residues in the CDR3. CDR3 DNA: TGTGCCAGCAGTTTTGAGCTTGACCAGTATTTT. It translates to CASSFELDQYF.

The chain is built from TRBV29-1 and TRBJ2-3; a weak D match, TRBD2 (6 bases). Germline V lookup: CDR1 SQVTM, CDR2 ANQGSEA. This CDR3 is built from 13 residues. The germline V and J ends were trimmed by 1 base and 4 bases, with 9 bases remaining between them. The CDR3 spells CSVEGPGADTQYF. The CDR3 DNA follows: TGCAGCGTTGAAGGTCCGGGAGCAGATACGCAGTATTTT.

The J gene is TRBJ2-7, the V gene TRBV2; TRBD1 matches at 7 bases. The trim removed 8 bases at V and 0 bases at J, leaving 10 bases unmatched. CDR3 length: 15 residues. From germline, CDR1 is SNHLY and CDR2 FYNNEI. Written as DNA, the CDR3 is TGTGCCAGCTCGGTAGGGACAGCTTACTCCTACGAGCAGTACTTC. It yields the protein CASSVGTAYSYEQYF.

The gene calls are TRBV9 and TRBJ2-1; D uncertain. Germline assignment: CDR1 SGDLS and CDR2 YYNGEE. The V end lost 0 bases, the J end lost 9 bases, and 16 bases lay between the germline ends. The CDR3 length is 15 residues. The CDR3 sequence is CASSVGRSPTIEQFF. CDR3 nucleotides: TGTGCCAGCAGCGTAGGACGGAGCCCTACAATTGAGCAGTTCTTC. Together with reference TRBV9 and TRBJ2-1, the CDR3 gives the full variable domain: DSGVTQTPKHLITATGQRVTLRCSPRSGDLSVYWYQQSLDQGLQFLIQYYNGEERAKGNILERFSAQQFPDLHSELNLSSLELGDSALYFCASSVGRSPTIEQFFGPGTRLTVL.

This clonotype occurred a few times. J is TRBJ2-3 and V is TRBV5-1; D gene unclear. This CDR3 has 16 residues. Trimming took off 0 bases at V and 0 bases at J, with 11 bases between the two ends. Germline CDR1 is SGHRS and CDR2 is YFSETQ. CDR3 residues: CASSLGRGTSTDTQYF. The CDR3 DNA is TGCGCCAGCAGCTTGGGTCGAGGCACAAGCACAGATACGCAGTATTTT.

CDR3 sequence: CASSESPGLAPDEQFF. CDR3 DNA: TGTGCCAGCAGTGAATCTCCTGGACTAGCGCCGGATGAGCAGTTCTTC. The chain links TRBV2 to TRBJ2-1, with 9 positions matching TRBD2. Losses at the gene ends were 2 bases for V and 8 bases for J; bases not matched to a gene: 10. This CDR3 is built from 16 residues. The V gene's germline CDR1 is SNHLY and CDR2 FYNNEI. Combining the CDR3 with reference TRBV2 and TRBJ2-1 gives the whole variable domain EPEVTQTPSHQVTQMGQEVILRCVPISNHLYFYWYRQILGQKVEFLVSFYNNEISEKSEIFDDQFSVERPDGSNFTLKIRSTKLEDSAMYFCASSESPGLAPDEQFFGPGTRLTVL.